These 5 T cell receptor beta chains share one sample of origin, sequenced in a study of CD4 T cells in relation to SARS-CoV-2 and coronaviruses. These receptors have no known antigen. Before the COVID-19 pandemic, during about 2011-2019, CD4+ T cells were taken from unexposed donors. The cells were cultured for around ten days before CD4+ T cells were isolated. The protocol was immunoSEQ multiplex PCR, while the TCRdb copy is restricted to in-frame clones and leaves out a portion. Of some 11,000 clones in the sample, around 80% were seen once. The sequenced sample was CD4+ T cells from PBMCs, cultured in vitro. Receptor source: a human donor in good health.

V and J are TRBV7-8 and TRBJ1-3, with D unresolved. V was clipped by 5 bases and J by 0 bases, with 17 bases between them. The CDR3 has 17 amino acids. In germline, CDR1 is SGHVS, CDR2 FQNEAQ. The CDR3 protein is CASSTPPGRHSGNTIYF. CDR3 bases: TGTGCCAGCAGCACCCCCCCTGGACGGCACTCTGGAAACACCATATATTTT.

This rearrangement joins TRBV10-3 to TRBJ1-2, with 8 nucleotides matching TRBD1. Germline V gene lookup returns CDR1 ENHRY and CDR2 SYGVKD. The V segment lost 11 bases and the J segment 1 base; nucleotides outside the gene matches: 3. The CDR3 runs to 12 residues. CDR3 loop: CAVQGDNYGYTF. CDR3 DNA sequence: TGTGCCGTACAGGGGGATAACTATGGCTACACCTTC.

This clone showed up just a few times. The genes are TRBV6-5 and TRBJ1-2; D may be TRBD1 (5 bases). There are 15 residues in the CDR3. CDR1 is MNHEY, CDR2 SVGAGI, per germline. Trimming left V 4 bases short and J 1 base short, with 13 bases between. CDR3 residues: CASSSILDSNYGYTF. The CDR3 DNA reads as TGTGCCAGCAGTTCCATCCTTGACAGTAACTATGGCTACACCTTC.

This chain links TRBV6-5 with TRBJ2-7; D perhaps matches TRBD1 (6 bases). The CDR3 runs 15 residues. V lost 6 bases and J 3 bases, leaving 18 bases between the germline ends. In germline, CDR1 is MNHEY, CDR2 SVGAGI. Here the CDR3 reads CASRSLTGQYYEQYF. As DNA, the CDR3 is TGTGCCAGCAGATCATTAACCGGACAGTACTACGAGCAGTACTTC.

V and J are TRBV5-1 and TRBJ2-5; possibly TRBD2 for D (6 bases). The CDR3 has 15 residues. CDR1 and CDR2 (germline): SGHRS, YFSETQ. Trimming took 1 base from V and 3 from J, leaving 13 bases between them. In nucleotides, the CDR3 is TGCGCCAGCAGCTTGTACCGGCGGGGTGAAGAGACCCAGTACTTC. This translates into CASSLYRRGEETQYF.